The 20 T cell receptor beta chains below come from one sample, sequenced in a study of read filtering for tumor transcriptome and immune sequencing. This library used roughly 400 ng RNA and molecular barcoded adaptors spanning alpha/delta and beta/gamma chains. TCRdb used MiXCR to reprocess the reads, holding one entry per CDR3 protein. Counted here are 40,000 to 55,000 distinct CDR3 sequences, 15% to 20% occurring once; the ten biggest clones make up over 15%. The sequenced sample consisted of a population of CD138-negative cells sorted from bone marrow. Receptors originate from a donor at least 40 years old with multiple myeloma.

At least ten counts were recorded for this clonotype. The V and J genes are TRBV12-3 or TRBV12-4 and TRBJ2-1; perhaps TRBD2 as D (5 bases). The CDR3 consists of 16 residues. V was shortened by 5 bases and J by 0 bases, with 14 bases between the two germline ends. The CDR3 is CASSGSGKSSYNEQFF. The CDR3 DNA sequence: TGTGCCAGCAGTGGCAGCGGTAAGAGCTCCTACAATGAGCAGTTCTTC.

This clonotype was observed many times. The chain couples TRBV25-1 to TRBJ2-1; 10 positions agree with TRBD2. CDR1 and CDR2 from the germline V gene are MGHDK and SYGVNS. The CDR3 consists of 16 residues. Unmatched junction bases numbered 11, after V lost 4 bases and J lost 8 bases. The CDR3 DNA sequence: TGTGCCAGCAGTGGAGCTAGCGGGAGAAGGCGGGATGAGCAGTTCTTC. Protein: CASSGASGRRRDEQFF.

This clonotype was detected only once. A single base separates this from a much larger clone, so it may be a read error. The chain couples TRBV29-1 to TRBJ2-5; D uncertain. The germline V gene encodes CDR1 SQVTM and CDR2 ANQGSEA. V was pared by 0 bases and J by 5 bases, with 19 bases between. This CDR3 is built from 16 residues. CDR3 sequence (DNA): TGCAGCGTTGAAGATCGACACAATAGCCTTCTGGAGACCCAGTACTTC. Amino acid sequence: CSVEDRHNSLLETQYF.

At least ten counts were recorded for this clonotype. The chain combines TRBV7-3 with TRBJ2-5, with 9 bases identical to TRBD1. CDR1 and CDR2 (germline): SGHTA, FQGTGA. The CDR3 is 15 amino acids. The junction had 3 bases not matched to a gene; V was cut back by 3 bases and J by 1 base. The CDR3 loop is CASSLDRGAQETQYF. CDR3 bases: TGTGCCAGCAGCTTGGACAGGGGCGCCCAAGAGACCCAGTACTTC. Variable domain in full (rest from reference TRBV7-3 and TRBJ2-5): GAGVSQTPSNKVTEKGKYVELRCDPISGHTALYWYRQSLGQGPEFLIYFQGTGAADDSGLPNDRFFAVRPEGSVSTLKIQRTERGDSAVYLCASSLDRGAQETQYFGPGTRLLVL.

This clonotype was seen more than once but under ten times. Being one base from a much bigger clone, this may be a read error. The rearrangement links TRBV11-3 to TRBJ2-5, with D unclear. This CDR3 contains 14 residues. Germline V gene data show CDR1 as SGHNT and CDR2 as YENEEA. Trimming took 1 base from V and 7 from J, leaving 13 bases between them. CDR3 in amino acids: CASSLGRAAGTQYF. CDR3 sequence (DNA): TGTGCCAGCAGCTTAGGAAGGGCGGCAGGGACCCAGTACTTC.

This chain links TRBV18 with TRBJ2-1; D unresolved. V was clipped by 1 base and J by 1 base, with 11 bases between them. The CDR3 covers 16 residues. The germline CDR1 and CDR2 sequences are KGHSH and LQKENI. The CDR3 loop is CASSPRVVGSYNEQFF. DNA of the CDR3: TGTGCCAGCTCACCACGGGTGGTGGGTTCCTACAATGAGCAGTTCTTC.

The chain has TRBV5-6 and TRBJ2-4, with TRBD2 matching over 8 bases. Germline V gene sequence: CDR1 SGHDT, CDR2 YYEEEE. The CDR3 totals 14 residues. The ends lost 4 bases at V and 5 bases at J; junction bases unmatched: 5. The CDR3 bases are TGTGCCAGCAGCCATAGCGGGGCAGAAAACATTCAGTACTTC. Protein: CASSHSGAENIQYF.

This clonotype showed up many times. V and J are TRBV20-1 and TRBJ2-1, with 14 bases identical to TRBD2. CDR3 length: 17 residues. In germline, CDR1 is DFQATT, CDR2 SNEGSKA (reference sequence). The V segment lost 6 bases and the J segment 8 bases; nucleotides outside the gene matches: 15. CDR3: CSATNPMGLAGADEQFF. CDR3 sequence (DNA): TGCAGTGCCACCAATCCTATGGGACTAGCGGGAGCGGATGAGCAGTTCTTC.

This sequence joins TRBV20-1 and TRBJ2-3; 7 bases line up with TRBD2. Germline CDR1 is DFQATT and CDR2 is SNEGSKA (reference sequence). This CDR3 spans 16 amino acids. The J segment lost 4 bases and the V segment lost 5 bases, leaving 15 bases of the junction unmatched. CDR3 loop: CSAPSVKRDGADTQYF. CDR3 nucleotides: TGCAGTGCTCCCTCCGTCAAGCGGGATGGGGCAGATACGCAGTATTTT.

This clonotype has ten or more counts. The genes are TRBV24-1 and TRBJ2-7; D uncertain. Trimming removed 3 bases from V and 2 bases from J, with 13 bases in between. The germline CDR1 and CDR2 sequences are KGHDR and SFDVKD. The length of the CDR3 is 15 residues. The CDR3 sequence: CATSDPRAEPYEQYF. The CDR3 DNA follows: TGTGCCACCAGTGATCCCCGGGCCGAACCCTACGAGCAGTACTTC.

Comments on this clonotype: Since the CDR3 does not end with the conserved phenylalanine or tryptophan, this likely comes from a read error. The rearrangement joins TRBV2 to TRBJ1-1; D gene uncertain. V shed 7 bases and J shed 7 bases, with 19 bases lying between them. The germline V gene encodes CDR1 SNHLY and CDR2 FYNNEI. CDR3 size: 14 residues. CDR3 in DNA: TGTGCCAGCAAGTCGCAGGTCTTGGGGAATGAAGCTTTCTCT. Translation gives CASKSQVLGNEAFS.

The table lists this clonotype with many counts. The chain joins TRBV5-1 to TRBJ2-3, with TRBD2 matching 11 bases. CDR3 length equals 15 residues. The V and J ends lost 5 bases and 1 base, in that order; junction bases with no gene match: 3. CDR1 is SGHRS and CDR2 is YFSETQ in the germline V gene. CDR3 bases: TGCGCCAGCAGGACTAGCGGGACGGGCACAGATACGCAGTATTTT. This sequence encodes CASRTSGTGTDTQYF.

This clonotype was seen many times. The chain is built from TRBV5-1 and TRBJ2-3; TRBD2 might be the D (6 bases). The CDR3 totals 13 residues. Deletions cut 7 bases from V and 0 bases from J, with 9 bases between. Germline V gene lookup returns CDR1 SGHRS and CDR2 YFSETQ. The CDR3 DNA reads TGCGCCAGCGGTAGCGGCAGCACAGATACGCAGTATTTT. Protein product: CASGSGSTDTQYF.

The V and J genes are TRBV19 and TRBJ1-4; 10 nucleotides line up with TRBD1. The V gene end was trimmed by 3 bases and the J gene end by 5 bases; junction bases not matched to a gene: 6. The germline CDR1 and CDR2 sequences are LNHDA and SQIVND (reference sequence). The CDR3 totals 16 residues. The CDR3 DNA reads TGTGCCAGTAGTATGGACTCGGGACAGGGGAATGAAAAACTGTTTTTT. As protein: CASSMDSGQGNEKLFF.

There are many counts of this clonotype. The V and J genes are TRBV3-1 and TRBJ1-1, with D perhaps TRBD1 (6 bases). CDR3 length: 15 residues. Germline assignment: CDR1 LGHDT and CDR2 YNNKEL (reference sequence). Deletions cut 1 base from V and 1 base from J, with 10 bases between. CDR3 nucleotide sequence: TGTGCCAGCAGCCAAGGGGGGGCCCCGAACACTGAAGCTTTCTTT. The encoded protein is CASSQGGAPNTEAFF.

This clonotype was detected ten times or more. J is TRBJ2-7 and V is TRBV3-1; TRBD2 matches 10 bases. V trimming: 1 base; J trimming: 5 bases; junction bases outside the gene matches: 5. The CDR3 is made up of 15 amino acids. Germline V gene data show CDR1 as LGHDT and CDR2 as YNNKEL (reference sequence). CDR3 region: CASSQVAGLADEQYF. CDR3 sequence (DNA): TGTGCCAGCAGCCAAGTTGCCGGACTAGCGGACGAGCAGTACTTC.

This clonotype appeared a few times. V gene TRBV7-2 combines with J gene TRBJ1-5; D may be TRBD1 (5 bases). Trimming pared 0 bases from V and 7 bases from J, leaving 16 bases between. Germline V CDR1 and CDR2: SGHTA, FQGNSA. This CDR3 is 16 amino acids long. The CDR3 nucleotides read TGTGCCAGCAGCTTAGCGCCGGGACCCGGAGTGCAGCCCCAGCATTTT. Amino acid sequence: CASSLAPGPGVQPQHF. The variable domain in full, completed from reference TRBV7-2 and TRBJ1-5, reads GAGVSQSPSNKVTEKGKDVELRCDPISGHTALYWYRQSLGQGLEFLIYFQGNSAPDKSGLPSDRFSAERTGGSVSTLTIQRTQQEDSAVYLCASSLAPGPGVQPQHFGDGTRLSIL.

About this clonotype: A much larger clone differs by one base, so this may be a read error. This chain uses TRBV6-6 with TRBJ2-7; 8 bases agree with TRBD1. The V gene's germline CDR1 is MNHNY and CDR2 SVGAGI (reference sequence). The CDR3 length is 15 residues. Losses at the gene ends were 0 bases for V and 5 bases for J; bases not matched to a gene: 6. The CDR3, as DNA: TGTGCCAGCAGTTACTCGGACAGGGAGCAGAACGAGCAGTACTTC. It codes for CASSYSDREQNEQYF.

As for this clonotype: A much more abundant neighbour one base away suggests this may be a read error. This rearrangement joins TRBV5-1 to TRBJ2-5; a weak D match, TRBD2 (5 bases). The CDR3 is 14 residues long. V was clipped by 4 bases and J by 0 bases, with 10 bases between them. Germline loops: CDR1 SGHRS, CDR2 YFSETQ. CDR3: CASSRGQYQETQYF. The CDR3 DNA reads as TGCGCCAGCAGCCGCGGGCAGTACCAAGAGACCCAGTACTTC.

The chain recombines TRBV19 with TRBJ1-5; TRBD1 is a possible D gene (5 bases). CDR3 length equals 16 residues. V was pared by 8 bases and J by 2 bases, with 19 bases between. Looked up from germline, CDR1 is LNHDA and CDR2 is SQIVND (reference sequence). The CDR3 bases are TGTGCCAGTTTGGATCGACGGGGGACGGGCAATCAGCCCCAGCATTTT. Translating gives CASLDRRGTGNQPQHF. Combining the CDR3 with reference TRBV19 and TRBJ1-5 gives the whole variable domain DGGITQSPKYLFRKEGQNVTLSCEQNLNHDAMYWYRQDPGQGLRLIYYSQIVNDFQKGDIAEGYSVSREKKESFPLTVTSAQKNPTAFYLCASLDRRGTGNQPQHFGDGTRLSIL.